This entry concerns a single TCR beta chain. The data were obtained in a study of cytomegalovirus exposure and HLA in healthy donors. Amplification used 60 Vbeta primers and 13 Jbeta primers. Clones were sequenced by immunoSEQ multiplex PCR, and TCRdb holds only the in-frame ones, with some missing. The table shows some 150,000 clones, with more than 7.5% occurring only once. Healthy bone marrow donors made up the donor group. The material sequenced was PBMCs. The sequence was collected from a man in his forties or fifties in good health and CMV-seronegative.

The DNA of the CDR3 is TGTGCCAGCAGCCGGACAGGAGGGGACACTGAAGCTTTCTTT. It encodes CASSRTGGDTEAFF. This rearrangement joins TRBV5-6 to TRBJ1-1, with TRBD1 matching 7 bases. The V and J ends lost 4 bases and 3 bases, in that order; junction bases with no gene match: 6. The CDR3 consists of 14 residues. CDR1 and CDR2 (germline): SGHDT, YYEEEE.